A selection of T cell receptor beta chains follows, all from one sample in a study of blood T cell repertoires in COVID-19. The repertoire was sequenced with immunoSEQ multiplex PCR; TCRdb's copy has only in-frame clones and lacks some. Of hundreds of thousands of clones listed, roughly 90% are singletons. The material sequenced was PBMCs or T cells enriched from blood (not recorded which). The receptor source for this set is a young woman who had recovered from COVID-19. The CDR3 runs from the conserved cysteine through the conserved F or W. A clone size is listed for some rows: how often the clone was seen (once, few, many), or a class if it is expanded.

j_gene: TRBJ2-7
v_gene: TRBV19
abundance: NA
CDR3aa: CASSIQGLAGVAYEQYF

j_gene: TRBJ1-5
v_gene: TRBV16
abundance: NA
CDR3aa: CASSQGQGARFRNQPQHF

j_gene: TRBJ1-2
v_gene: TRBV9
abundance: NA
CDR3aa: CASSVDETYYGYTF

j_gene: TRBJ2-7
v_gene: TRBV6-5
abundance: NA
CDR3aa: CASSSLGQGGEQYF

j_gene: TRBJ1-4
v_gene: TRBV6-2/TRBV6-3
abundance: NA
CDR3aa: CASSLIGDEKLFF

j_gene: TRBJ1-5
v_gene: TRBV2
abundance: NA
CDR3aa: CASRGEGDGPQHF

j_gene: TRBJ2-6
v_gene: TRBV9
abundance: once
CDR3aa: CASSAPAGQAFSGANVLTF

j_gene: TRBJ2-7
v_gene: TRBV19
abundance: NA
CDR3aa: CASRGMEGSYEQYF

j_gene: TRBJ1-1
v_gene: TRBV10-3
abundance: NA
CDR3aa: CAIRGDRLTEAFF

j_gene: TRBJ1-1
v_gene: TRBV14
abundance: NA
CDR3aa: CASSPDWGTEAFF

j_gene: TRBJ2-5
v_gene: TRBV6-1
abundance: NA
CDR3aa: CASSEGSAFQETQYF

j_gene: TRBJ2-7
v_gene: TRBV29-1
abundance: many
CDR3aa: CSVVQGPAYEQYF

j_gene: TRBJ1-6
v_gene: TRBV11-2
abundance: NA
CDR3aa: CASSSRTGGSYNSPLHF

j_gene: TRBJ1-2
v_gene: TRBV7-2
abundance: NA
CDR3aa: CASSLGGAYGYTF

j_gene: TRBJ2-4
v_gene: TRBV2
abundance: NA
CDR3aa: CASSEAGGEDIQYF

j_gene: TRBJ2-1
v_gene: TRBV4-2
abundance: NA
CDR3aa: CASSHGTGGEQFF

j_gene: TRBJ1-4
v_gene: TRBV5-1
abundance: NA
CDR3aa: CASSLAQGDEKLFF

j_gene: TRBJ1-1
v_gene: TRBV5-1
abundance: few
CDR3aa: CASSSGQPSPLNTEAFF

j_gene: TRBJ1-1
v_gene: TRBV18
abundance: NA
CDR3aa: CASYDTLNTEAFF

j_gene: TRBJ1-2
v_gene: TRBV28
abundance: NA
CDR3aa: CASSLSGMGGYTF

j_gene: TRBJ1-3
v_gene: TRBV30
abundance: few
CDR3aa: CACPTGYGSGNTIYF

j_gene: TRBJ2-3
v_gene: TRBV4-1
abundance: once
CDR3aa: CASSPIVSADTQYF

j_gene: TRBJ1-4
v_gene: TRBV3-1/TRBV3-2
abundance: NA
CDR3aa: CASSNRGTNEKLFF

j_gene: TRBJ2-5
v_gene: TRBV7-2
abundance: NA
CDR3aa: CASSSLAGGDKTQYF

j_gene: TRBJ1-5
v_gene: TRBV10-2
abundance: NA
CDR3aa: CASKPDRAENQPQHF

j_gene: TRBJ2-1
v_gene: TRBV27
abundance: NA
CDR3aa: CASRGGSYNEQFF

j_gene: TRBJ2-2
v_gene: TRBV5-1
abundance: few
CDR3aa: CASSLRGADGELFF

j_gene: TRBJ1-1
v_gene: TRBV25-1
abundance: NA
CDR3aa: CASSPRTVGTEAFF

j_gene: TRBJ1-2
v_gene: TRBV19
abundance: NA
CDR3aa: CASGQGHGYTF

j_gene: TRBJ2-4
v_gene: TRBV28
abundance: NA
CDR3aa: CASRLAGEQNIQYF

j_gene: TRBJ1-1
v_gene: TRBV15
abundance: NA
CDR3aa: CATSRATGVVSEAFF

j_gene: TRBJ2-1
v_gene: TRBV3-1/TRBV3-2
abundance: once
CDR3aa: CASSRRGGGAVNEQFF

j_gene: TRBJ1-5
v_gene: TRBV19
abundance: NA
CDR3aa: CASIHRDRAPSCMPQHF

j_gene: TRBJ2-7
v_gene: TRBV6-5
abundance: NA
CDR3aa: CASSRDGAGEWF

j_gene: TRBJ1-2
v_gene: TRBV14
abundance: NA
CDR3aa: CASSQRTDSPYTF

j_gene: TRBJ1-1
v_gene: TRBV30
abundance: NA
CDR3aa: CAWTEQMNTEAFF

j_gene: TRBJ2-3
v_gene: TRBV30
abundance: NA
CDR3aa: CAWSVSRGGTDTQYF

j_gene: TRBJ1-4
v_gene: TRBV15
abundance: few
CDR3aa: CATSEQPQGTNEKLFF

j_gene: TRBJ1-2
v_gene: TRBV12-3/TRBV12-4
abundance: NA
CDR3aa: CASSFGGQPGYTF

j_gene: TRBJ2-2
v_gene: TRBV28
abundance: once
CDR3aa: CASSFLGQENTGELFF

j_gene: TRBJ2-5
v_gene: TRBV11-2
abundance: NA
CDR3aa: CASSLGREETQYF

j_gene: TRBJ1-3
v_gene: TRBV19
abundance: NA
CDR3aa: CASSMDRSSGNTIYF

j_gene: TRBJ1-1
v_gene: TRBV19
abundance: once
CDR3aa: CASTPDREGEAFF

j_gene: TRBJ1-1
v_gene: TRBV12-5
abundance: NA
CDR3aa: CASGPDRGTEAFF

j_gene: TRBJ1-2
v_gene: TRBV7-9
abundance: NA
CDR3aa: CASSLAQAGGYGYTF

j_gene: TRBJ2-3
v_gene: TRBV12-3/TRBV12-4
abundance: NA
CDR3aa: CASRLTPADTQYF

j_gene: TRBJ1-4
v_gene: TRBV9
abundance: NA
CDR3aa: CASSVGRGPYATNEKLFF

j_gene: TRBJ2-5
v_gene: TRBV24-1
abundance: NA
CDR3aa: CATSGGAPETQYF

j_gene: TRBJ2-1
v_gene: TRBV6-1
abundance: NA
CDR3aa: CASSEEGRGGGFF

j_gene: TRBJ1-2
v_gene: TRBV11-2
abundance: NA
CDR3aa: CAITAGAVNYGYTF

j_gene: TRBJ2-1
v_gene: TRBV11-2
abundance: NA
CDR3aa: CASSLYRGNEQFF

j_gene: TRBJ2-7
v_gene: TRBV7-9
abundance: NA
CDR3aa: CASSLVQSYEQYF

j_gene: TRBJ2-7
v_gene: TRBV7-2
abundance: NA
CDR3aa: CASSLALAGVGEQYF

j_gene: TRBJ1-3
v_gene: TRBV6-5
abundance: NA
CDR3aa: CASGRGEGNTIYF

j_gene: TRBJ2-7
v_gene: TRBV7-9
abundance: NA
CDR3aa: CASSLSVREQYF

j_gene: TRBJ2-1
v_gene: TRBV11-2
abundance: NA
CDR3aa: CASSQTSGEFNEQFF

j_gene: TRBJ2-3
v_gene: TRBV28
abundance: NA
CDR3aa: CASSLYSGAPDTQYF

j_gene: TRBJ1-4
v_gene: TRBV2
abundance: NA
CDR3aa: CASSEQGRATNEKLFF